This T cell receptor beta chain originates from a study of cytomegalovirus exposure and HLA in healthy donors. CDR1 and CDR2 from the germline V gene are MNHNS and SASEGT. This CDR3 comprises 15 residues. With V trimmed by 1 base and J by 6 bases, 6 bases remained unmatched. This clone was seen only once. Primers for the PCR totalled 60 Vbeta and 13 Jbeta. Libraries were prepared by immunoSEQ multiplex PCR; TCRdb keeps only in-frame clonotypes and omits some of them. The sample carries some 110,000 clones, approximately 85% recorded once. Healthy bone marrow donors supplied every sample. Sequenced material: PBMCs. This TCR came from a man over 45 in good health and CMV-seronegative. The rearrangement uses TRBV6-1 and TRBJ1-1; 9 bases align to TRBD1. CDR3 in amino acids: CASSEENRGLPEAFF. CDR3 nucleotide sequence: TGTGCCAGCAGTGAAGAAAACAGGGGGCTTCCTGAAGCTTTCTTT.